These T cell receptor beta chains were read from a single sample in a study of shared clonotypes between healthy human individuals. The repertoire was sequenced with immunoSEQ multiplex PCR; TCRdb's copy has only in-frame clones and lacks some. The sample contains about 380,000 clones, 95% to 97% of which appear only once. Sequencing was performed on memory CD8+ T cells sorted from blood. Receptors originate from a man aged 25 to 45 in good health. CDR3s include the opening cysteine and the closing phenylalanine or tryptophan. A D gene is named only where the DNA matches it firmly. Expanded clones get a size class; other rows say once, few or many, or leave the size out.

>TRBJ1-1|TRBV10-2|NA|NA
TGCGCCAGCAGTGTGGAGGGGCTGAACACTGAAGCTTTCTTT
CASSVEGLNTEAFF
>TRBJ2-5|TRBV5-1|NA|TRBD1
TGCGCCAGCAGCTTGTTCAGGGGGCTTAGTAGAGAGACCCAGTACTTC
CASSLFRGLSRETQYF
>TRBJ1-4|TRBV7-9|NA|TRBD1
TGTGCCAGCAGCTTACAGGGGGCTGAAAAACTGTTTTTT
CASSLQGAEKLFF
>TRBJ2-5|TRBV9|NA|TRBD1
TGTGCCAGCAGCGTAACCGGACAGGGGGCTGGGGAGACCCAGTACTTC
CASSVTGQGAGETQYF
>TRBJ2-2|TRBV2|NA|NA
TGTGCCAGCAGTGCGGAGGGGGGAACCGGGGAGCTGTTTTTT
CASSAEGGTGELFF
>TRBJ1-1|TRBV27|NA|NA
TGTGCCAGCAGTTTATTGGGGGGAGGAGGGACTGAAGCTTTCTTT
CASSLLGGGGTEAFF
>TRBJ2-7|TRBV28|NA|NA
TGTGCCAGCAGTACCACGACTAGGACCTACGAGCAGTACTTC
CASSTTTRTYEQYF
>TRBJ2-5|TRBV10-3|NA|NA
TGTGCCATCAGGGTGACAGGCCAAGAGACCCAGTACTTC
CAIRVTGQETQYF
>TRBJ2-5|TRBV4-1|once|TRBD1
TGCGCCAGCAGCCAAGTTCGTACGGGACAGGGATATGAGACCCAGTACTTC
CASSQVRTGQGYETQYF
>TRBJ2-3|TRBV5-1|NA|TRBD2
TGCGCCAGCAGCTCAGGACTAGCGATAACTAGCACAGATACGCAGTATTTT
CASSSGLAITSTDTQYF
>TRBJ1-5|TRBV7-2|NA|NA
TGTGCCAGCAGCTTCCGGGAGAATCAGCCCCAGCATTTT
CASSFRENQPQHF
>TRBJ2-7|TRBV14|NA|NA
TGTGCCAGCAGCCAGTCTACAGGGTGGAGGTACGAGCAGTACTTC
CASSQSTGWRYEQYF
>TRBJ2-1|TRBV5-1|NA|TRBD2
TGCGCCAGCAGCTTGGGCCCCGGGACTAGCTTCGGTGAGCAGTTCTTC
CASSLGPGTSFGEQFF
>TRBJ2-7|TRBV29-1|NA|NA
TGCAGCGTTGTAAAAGACAGACTAAATATCCCCTACGAGCAGTACTTC
CSVVKDRLNIPYEQYF
>TRBJ2-7|TRBV29-1|NA|TRBD1
TGCAGCGCGAGGACAGGGTACGAGCAGTACTTC
CSARTGYEQYF
>TRBJ2-2|TRBV10-3|NA|TRBD1
TGTGCCATCAGCAGGACAGGACTCACCGGGGAGCTGTTTTTT
CAISRTGLTGELFF
>TRBJ1-6|TRBV18|NA|TRBD1
TGTGCCAGCTCACCGCCGGGACAGAATAATTCACCCCTCCACTTT
CASSPPGQNNSPLHF
>TRBJ2-7|TRBV4-1|NA|NA
TGCGCCAGCAGCCAAGAGGAGGCCTACGAGCAGTACTTC
CASSQEEAYEQYF
>TRBJ2-3|TRBV19|NA|NA
TGTGCCAGTAGTATGAACGATTTCCACACAGATACGCAGTATTTT
CASSMNDFHTDTQYF
>TRBJ2-3|TRBV7-2|NA|NA
TGTGCCAGCAGCTTAGGGACTCCAGCGGGTACGCAGTATTTT
CASSLGTPAGTQYF
>TRBJ2-3|TRBV11-2|NA|NA
TGTGCCAGCAGCGTGAGGACGGGGGATACGCAGTATTTT
CASSVRTGDTQYF
>TRBJ1-5|TRBV19|NA|NA
TGTGCCAGTAGTGAAGGGGTTCAGCCCCAGCATTTT
CASSEGVQPQHF
>TRBJ2-7|TRBV6-1|NA|NA
TGTGCCAGCTCTAGCACCACCTACGAGCAGTACTTC
CASSSTTYEQYF
>TRBJ2-2|TRBV7-2|once|TRBD2
TGTGCCAGCAGCTTACTTAGCGGGGTGAACACCGGGGAGCTGTTTTTT
CASSLLSGVNTGELFF
>TRBJ1-5|TRBV28|few|NA
TGTGCCAGCAGTACCGATCAGCCCCAGCATTTT
CASSTDQPQHF
>TRBJ2-2|TRBV7-6|NA|TRBD1
TGTGCCAGCAGCCCCCAGGGGGCCGGACCCGGGGAGCTGTTTTTT
CASSPQGAGPGELFF
>TRBJ2-7|TRBV18|NA|NA
TGTGCCAGCTCACCAAGGTCCATCTACGAGCAGTACTTC
CASSPRSIYEQYF
>TRBJ2-3|TRBV15|NA|NA
TGTGCCACCAGCAGAGGGACTGATGGGGATACGCAGTATTTT
CATSRGTDGDTQYF
>TRBJ2-1|TRBV7-3|NA|TRBD2
TGTGCCAGCAGCTTACTCCCTAGCGGGAGCTCCTACAATGAGCAGTTCTTC
CASSLLPSGSSYNEQFF
>TRBJ2-5|TRBV2|NA|TRBD2
TGTGCCAGCAGTGAAAATCGGCGGGGGGGTACCCAGTACTTC
CASSENRRGGTQYF
>TRBJ2-1|TRBV27|NA|NA
TGTGCCAGCAGTACATTAGACAGGTCTTTCTACAATGAGCAGTTCTTC
CASSTLDRSFYNEQFF
>TRBJ2-2|TRBV30|once|NA
TGTGCCTGGAATCGGGCCTCCCGCACCGGGGAGCTGTTTTTT
CAWNRASRTGELFF
>TRBJ1-2|TRBV9|NA|NA
TGTGCCAGCAGCGTAGGACAGGCCTATGGCTACACCTTC
CASSVGQAYGYTF
>TRBJ2-3|TRBV27|NA|TRBD1
TGTGCCAGCAGTACCCACGGACAGGGGAAGCAGTATTTT
CASSTHGQGKQYF
>TRBJ2-6|TRBV9|NA|NA
TGTGCCAGCTACCAGTTGTACAAACAAAGTCGGGCCAACGTCCTGACTTTC
CASYQLYKQSRANVLTF
>TRBJ1-4|TRBV19|once|TRBD1
TGTGCCAGTAGTAACAGGGGGCGTTTTGAAAAACTGTTTTTT
CASSNRGRFEKLFF
>TRBJ1-2|TRBV6-5|NA|NA
TGTGCCAGCAGTGGCGCGCGGTATGGCTACACCTTC
CASSGARYGYTF
>TRBJ2-1|TRBV7-6|once|TRBD1
TGTGCCAGCAGCTTAGATTGGACAGGGTTGAGAAATGAGCAGTTCTTC
CASSLDWTGLRNEQFF
>TRBJ2-2|TRBV10-2|NA|NA
TGCGCCAGCAGTTTGAGGACCGGGGAGCTGTTTTTT
CASSLRTGELFF